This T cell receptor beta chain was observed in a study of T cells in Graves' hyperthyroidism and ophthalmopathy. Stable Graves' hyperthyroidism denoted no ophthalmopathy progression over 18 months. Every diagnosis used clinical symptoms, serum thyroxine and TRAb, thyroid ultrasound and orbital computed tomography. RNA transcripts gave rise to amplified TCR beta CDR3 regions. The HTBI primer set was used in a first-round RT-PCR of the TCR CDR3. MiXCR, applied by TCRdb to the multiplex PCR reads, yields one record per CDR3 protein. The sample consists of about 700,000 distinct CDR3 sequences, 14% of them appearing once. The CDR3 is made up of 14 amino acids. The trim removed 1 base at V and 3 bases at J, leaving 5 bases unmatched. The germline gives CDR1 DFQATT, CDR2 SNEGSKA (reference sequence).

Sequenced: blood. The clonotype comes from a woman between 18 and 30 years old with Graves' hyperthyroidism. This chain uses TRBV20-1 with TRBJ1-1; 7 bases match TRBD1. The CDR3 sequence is CSARAGGPDTEAFF. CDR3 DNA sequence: TGCAGTGCTAGAGCAGGGGGTCCGGACACTGAAGCTTTCTTT.